This T cell receptor (beta chain) was obtained from a study of human T cells and chemical hapten exposure. About the study: Small pooled library volume differences mainly caused per-sample TCR yield variation. Overall study findings and caveats: TCRs above 1 in 1000 frequency did not change with DPC sensitization.

This clonotype was seen many times. Its antigen is as yet unknown. The CDR3 totals 19 residues. V was pared by 5 bases and J by 1 base, with 15 bases of the junction left unmatched. From germline, CDR1 is SGHTA and CDR2 FQGNSA. Total RNA came from unfractionated whole blood. The library tagged individual cDNA molecules with unique molecular identifiers. Via MiXCR, TCRdb re-called the 5' RACE reads, giving one row per CDR3 protein. The table includes approximately 150,000 distinct CDR3 sequences, around 4.4% detected once. J is TRBJ2-3 and V is TRBV7-2; 10 bases match TRBD2. The sequence came from a female donor in good health. CDR3 coding DNA: TGTGCCAGCAGCCCACGGCCTAGCGGGGGAATACCGCGCACAGATACGCAGTATTTT. Protein: CASSPRPSGGIPRTDTQYF.